What follows are 19 T cell receptor beta chains derived from one specimen sequenced in a study of blood T cell repertoires in COVID-19. Sequencing was performed with immunoSEQ multiplex PCR; in TCRdb, only in-frame clones are kept and a portion is missing. The sample lists 200,000 or so clones; 70% to 90% were seen once. The sequenced sample consisted of peripheral blood. The receptors were gathered from a woman aged 40-49 years who had recovered from COVID-19.

The chain recombines TRBV6-5 with TRBJ1-5, with 7 bases matching TRBD1. CDR1 and CDR2 (germline): MNHEY, SVGAGI. Trimming removed 5 bases from V and 8 bases from J; junction bases left unmatched: 12. The CDR3 extends over 15 amino acids. The CDR3 DNA reads TGTGCCAGCAGTCCCGCCGGGACAGCCTCGAAGCCCCAGCATTTT. Translation gives CASSPAGTASKPQHF.

The rearrangement links TRBV6-5 to TRBJ1-2, with 8 bases lining up with TRBD1. V lost 6 bases and J lost 8; bases outside the gene matches: 8. Germline V CDR1 and CDR2: MNHEY, SVGAGI. This CDR3 contains 13 residues. DNA for the CDR3: TGTGCCAGCAGAATCGGACAGGGTGAAGGCTACACCTTC. Translation: CASRIGQGEGYTF.

The chain recombines TRBV24-1 with TRBJ2-7; D might be TRBD1 (6 bases). V was pared by 4 bases and J by 1 base, with 13 bases between. The CDR3 is 15 amino acids. Germline CDR1 reads KGHDR; CDR2 reads SFDVKD. DNA for the CDR3: TGTGCCACCAGTGAAAGGACAGCTCGATCCTACGAGCAGTACTTC. This sequence encodes CATSERTARSYEQYF.

The rearrangement uses TRBV6-4 and TRBJ2-5; 10 bases match TRBD2. Per germline, CDR1 MRHNA and CDR2 SNTAGT. Unmatched junction bases numbered 7, after V lost 8 bases and J lost 1 base. CDR3 length: 15 amino acids. The DNA for the CDR3 is TGTGCCAGCCGGCTGAGCGGGAGGGCCCAAGAGACCCAGTACTTC. This translates into CASRLSGRAQETQYF.

The chain has TRBV30 and TRBJ2-1; 7 bases map to TRBD2. V was clipped by 7 bases and J by 3 bases; unmatched bases: 21. Germline loops: CDR1 GTSNPN, CDR2 SVGIG (reference sequence). CDR3 size: 18 residues. CDR3 in amino acids: CASTNEGSSGTFYNEQFF. Written as DNA, the CDR3 is TGTGCCTCGACGAATGAGGGATCAAGCGGGACTTTCTACAATGAGCAGTTCTTC.

This rearrangement joins TRBV6-2 or TRBV6-3 to TRBJ2-5; D perhaps matches TRBD1 (6 bases). The CDR3 contains 14 residues. V lost 4 bases to trimming and J lost 5 bases, with 14 bases between them. Germline V gene lookup returns CDR1 MNHEY and CDR2 SVGEGT. The CDR3 sequence: CASSLTGSRETQYF. CDR3 nucleotides: TGTGCCAGCAGTTTGACAGGCTCTCGGGAGACCCAGTACTTC.

The chain links TRBV2 to TRBJ1-2; 8 positions match TRBD1. The CDR3 totals 15 residues. Germline V gives CDR1 SNHLY, CDR2 FYNNEI. The V gene end was trimmed by 6 bases and the J gene end by 7 bases; junction bases not matched to a gene: 13. The CDR3 bases are TGTGCCAGCAGACCGGGCTCGCAGGGGGCGGGTGGCTACACCTTC. This translates into CASRPGSQGAGGYTF.

The chain is built from TRBV27 and TRBJ2-2, with a possible D match to TRBD1 (6 bases). The CDR3 is 16 amino acids. Germline V gene data show CDR1 as MNHEY and CDR2 as SMNVEV (reference sequence). V lost 7 bases, J lost 5 bases, and 20 bases lay in between. DNA for the CDR3: TGTGCCAGCATGAATAAGAACAGGGTAGGAACCGGGGAGCTGTTTTTT. It is translated as CASMNKNRVGTGELFF.

The chain links TRBV10-3 to TRBJ2-3, with TRBD2 matching 11 bases. The CDR3 loop spans 19 amino acids. CDR1 is ENHRY, CDR2 SYGVKD, per germline. V gave up 4 bases and J gave up 0 bases; unmatched junction bases: 12. The CDR3 nucleotides are TGTGCCATCAGTGGAGCCATGGGACTAGCGGAGACTAGCACAGATACGCAGTATTTT. Its protein product is CAISGAMGLAETSTDTQYF.

The chain recombines TRBV28 with TRBJ1-5; TRBD1 agrees at 8 bases. Germline trimming cut 1 base from V and 2 bases from J; bases unmatched to any gene: 4. This CDR3 is built from 16 residues. Germline V gives CDR1 MDHEN, CDR2 SYDVKM. CDR3 sequence: CASSLSGQGGNQPQHF. The CDR3 DNA sequence: TGTGCCAGCAGTTTATCCGGACAGGGAGGCAATCAGCCCCAGCATTTT. Together with reference TRBV28 and TRBJ1-5, the CDR3 gives the full variable domain: DVKVTQSSRYLVKRTGEKVFLECVQDMDHENMFWYRQDPGLGLRLIYFSYDVKMKEKGDIPEGYSVSREKKERFSLILESASTNQTSMYLCASSLSGQGGNQPQHFGDGTRLSIL.

This sequence joins TRBV11-1 and TRBJ2-7, with 10 positions matching TRBD2. CDR1 and CDR2 (germline): SGHAT, FQDESV (reference sequence). After removal of 5 bases from V and 6 bases from J, the junction contained 10 bases not matched to a gene. The length of the CDR3 is 15 residues. CDR3 in DNA: TGTGCCAGCAGCGGCGCTAGCGGGAGTGCAAGCGAGCAGTACTTC. Translation gives CASSGASGSASEQYF. The full variable domain, in which reference TRBV11-1 and TRBJ2-7 provide the parts outside the CDR3, is EAEVAQSPRYKITEKSQAVAFWCDPISGHATLYWYRQILGQGPELLVQFQDESVVDDSQLPKDRFSAERLKGVDSTLKIQPAELGDSAMYLCASSGASGSASEQYFGPGTRLTVT.

The rearrangement links TRBV29-1 to TRBJ1-2; D ambiguous. Germline V gene lookup returns CDR1 SQVTM and CDR2 ANQGSEA. This CDR3 has 14 amino acids. V shed 4 bases and J shed 2 bases, with 14 bases lying between them. In nucleotides, the CDR3 is TGCAGCGTTGGGAGACCCGGTGGGAACTATGGCTACACCTTC. Amino acid sequence: CSVGRPGGNYGYTF.

The chain carries TRBV28 and TRBJ1-1, with 7 bases identical to TRBD1. Germline loops: CDR1 MDHEN, CDR2 SYDVKM. J lost 5 bases, V lost 3 bases, and 6 bases had no gene match. The CDR3 runs to 14 residues. The CDR3 region is CASSLDRRGTEAFF. The CDR3 DNA sequence: TGTGCCAGCAGTTTGGACAGGAGGGGAACTGAAGCTTTCTTT.

This chain uses TRBV7-2 with TRBJ1-5; TRBD1 aligns across 8 bases. J was trimmed by 1 base and V by 4 bases; bases with no gene match: 3. The CDR3 has 15 residues. From germline, CDR1 is SGHTA and CDR2 FQGNSA. CDR3 sequence: CASSSTGGSNQPQHF. The DNA for the CDR3 is TGTGCCAGCAGCTCTACAGGGGGGAGCAATCAGCCCCAGCATTTT. Full variable domain (rest looked up from reference TRBV7-2 and TRBJ1-5): GAGVSQSPSNKVTEKGKDVELRCDPISGHTALYWYRQSLGQGLEFLIYFQGNSAPDKSGLPSDRFSAERTGGSVSTLTIQRTQQEDSAVYLCASSSTGGSNQPQHFGDGTRLSIL.

The sample holds one count of this clone. The genes are TRBV4-2 and TRBJ2-7, with TRBD1 matching 9 bases. This CDR3 has 16 residues. Trimming took 2 bases from V and 0 from J; bases not matched to a gene: 5. Germline V gene sequence: CDR1 LGHNA, CDR2 YNFKEQ. CDR3 region: CASSQQQGAGSYEQYF. CDR3 DNA: TGTGCCAGCAGCCAACAACAGGGGGCGGGCTCCTACGAGCAGTACTTC.

The CDR3 spells CASSPRYRGSYEQYF. CDR3 bases: TGTGCCAGCAGCCCGCGGTACAGGGGTTCCTACGAGCAGTACTTC. V and J are TRBV3-1 (or the pseudogene TRBV3-2) and TRBJ2-7; 7 bases align to TRBD1. The ends lost 4 bases at V and 1 base at J; junction bases unmatched: 7. The CDR3 is made up of 15 amino acids. The germline V gene has CDR1 LGHDT and CDR2 YNNKEL (reference sequence).

This chain joins TRBV5-4 and TRBJ2-6; TRBD2 is a possible D gene (5 bases). CDR1 is SGHNT and CDR2 is YYREEE in the germline V gene (reference sequence). V was cut by 5 bases and J by 0 bases, with 15 bases left in between. The CDR3 spans 17 residues. The CDR3 DNA follows: TGTGCCAGCAGTTCGGACTTCGTGGGCTCTGGGGCCAACGTCCTGACTTTC. Translating gives CASSSDFVGSGANVLTF.

This clone was seen only once. This sequence joins TRBV5-1 and TRBJ2-7, with 9 bases lining up with TRBD2. Germline values: CDR1 SGHRS, CDR2 YFSETQ. V was pared by 4 bases and J by 0 bases, with 14 bases of the junction left unmatched. This CDR3 region has 18 residues. CDR3 amino acids: CASSGASGTILLSYEQYF. CDR3 sequence (DNA): TGCGCCAGCAGCGGGGCTAGCGGGACCATTCTACTCTCCTACGAGCAGTACTTC.

The chain recombines TRBV4-2 with TRBJ2-1; 11 bases are shared with TRBD2. Germline CDR1 is LGHNA and CDR2 is YNFKEQ. V shed 4 bases, J shed 3 bases, and the junction held 5 bases outside the gene matches. The CDR3 runs to 16 residues. DNA for the CDR3: TGTGCCAGCAGCCGCGTGACTAGCGGGATCTACAATGAGCAGTTCTTC. The encoded protein is CASSRVTSGIYNEQFF.